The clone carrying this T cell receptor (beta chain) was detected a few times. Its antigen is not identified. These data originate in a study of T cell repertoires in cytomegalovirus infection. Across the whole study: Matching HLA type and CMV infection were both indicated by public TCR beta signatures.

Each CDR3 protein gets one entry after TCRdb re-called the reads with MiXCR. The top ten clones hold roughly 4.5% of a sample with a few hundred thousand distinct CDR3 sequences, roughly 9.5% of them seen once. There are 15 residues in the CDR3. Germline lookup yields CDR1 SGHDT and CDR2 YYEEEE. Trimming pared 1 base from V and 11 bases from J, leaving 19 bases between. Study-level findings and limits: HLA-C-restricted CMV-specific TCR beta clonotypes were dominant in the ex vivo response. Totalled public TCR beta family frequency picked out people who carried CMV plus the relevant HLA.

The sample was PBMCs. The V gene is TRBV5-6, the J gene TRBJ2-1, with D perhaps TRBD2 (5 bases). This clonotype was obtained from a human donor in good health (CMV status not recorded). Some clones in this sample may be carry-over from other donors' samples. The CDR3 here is CASSLRLPPNIKQFF. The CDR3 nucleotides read TGTGCCAGCAGCTTGCGACTACCCCCCAATATTAAGCAGTTCTTC.